The source of this TCR beta chain is a study of shared clonotypes between healthy human individuals. Study findings and constraints: Rarefaction curves obtained for sorted subsets showed sequencing incomplete despite large depth.

About this clone: What it binds is unknown.

Naive CD8 cells comprised CD45RO-negative, CCR7-positively selected cells, excluding terminally differentiated effector memory CD45RA+ cells. TCRdb keeps only in-frame clones here, not all; method: immunoSEQ multiplex PCR. The table has millions of clones, about 93% seen once. This sequence was found in a man younger than 35 in good health. Some clones in this sample may be carry-over from other donors' samples. The sequencing input was naive CD8+ T cells from PBMCs.

This CDR3 is CASSPRWGFHEQYF. CDR3 in DNA: TGTGCCAGCAGTCCGCGGTGGGGTTTCCACGAGCAGTACTTC. The chain couples TRBV27 to TRBJ2-7, with D unresolved. V lost 5 bases and J lost 5, with 16 bases in between. This CDR3 region has 14 residues. Per germline, CDR1 MNHEY and CDR2 SMNVEV (reference sequence).